A single T cell receptor (beta chain) is shown here with its context. Its cognate antigen is unknown. The PCR had 60 Vbeta and 13 Jbeta primers. The authors' processing: In a later analysis, 60 million to 90 million unique TCR beta chains included roughly 11 million shared by two or more donors. The table came from immunoSEQ multiplex PCR; TCRdb's copy has only in-frame clones and leaves some out. The V and J calls and the clone size are those of that table, but D and trimming were determined from the DNA. The sample yields some 180,000 clones, around 75% seen once. The length of the CDR3 is 14 residues. Germline lookup yields CDR1 SGHVT and CDR2 SQSDAQ. The V gene lost 7 bases and the J gene lost 8 bases, with 18 bases spanning the gap. This sample was taken from a study of cytomegalovirus exposure and HLA in healthy donors. Overall study results and limits: Across donors, sequencing depth was assumed by presence/absence analyses to be roughly uniform. TCR beta V- and J-gene trimming was later associated with a missense DCLRE1C variant.

The source of this sequence is a male donor in good health and CMV-seronegative. Sequencing used PBMCs. V usage is TRBV7-4 and J usage is TRBJ2-4; D might be TRBD2 (6 bases). CDR3 residues: CASTPEWGEDIQYF. The DNA of the CDR3 is TGTGCCAGCACCCCGGAGTGGGGGGAGGACATTCAGTACTTC.